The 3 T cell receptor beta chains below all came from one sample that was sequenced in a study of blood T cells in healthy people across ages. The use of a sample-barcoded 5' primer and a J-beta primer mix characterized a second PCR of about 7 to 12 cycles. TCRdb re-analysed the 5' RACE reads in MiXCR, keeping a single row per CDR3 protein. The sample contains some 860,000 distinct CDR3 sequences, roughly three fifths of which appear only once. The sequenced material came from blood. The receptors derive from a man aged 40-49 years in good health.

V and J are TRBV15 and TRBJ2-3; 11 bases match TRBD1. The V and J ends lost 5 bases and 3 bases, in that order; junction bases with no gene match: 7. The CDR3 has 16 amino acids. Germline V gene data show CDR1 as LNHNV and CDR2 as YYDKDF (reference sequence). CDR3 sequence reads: CATSGRTGGGTDTQYF. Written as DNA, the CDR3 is TGTGCCACCAGCGGACGGACAGGGGGCGGGACAGATACGCAGTATTTT.

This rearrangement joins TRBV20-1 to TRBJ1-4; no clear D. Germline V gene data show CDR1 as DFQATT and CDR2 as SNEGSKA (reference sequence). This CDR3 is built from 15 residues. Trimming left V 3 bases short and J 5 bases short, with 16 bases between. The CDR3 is CSASHGLLPNEKLFF. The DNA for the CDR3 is TGCAGTGCTAGCCATGGACTCCTACCGAATGAAAAACTGTTTTTT.

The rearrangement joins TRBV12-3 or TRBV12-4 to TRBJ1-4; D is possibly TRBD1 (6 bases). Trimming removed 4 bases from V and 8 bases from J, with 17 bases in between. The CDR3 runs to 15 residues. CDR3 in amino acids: CASSSLQGPGEKLFF. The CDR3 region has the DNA TGTGCCAGCAGTTCTTTACAGGGCCCGGGGGAAAAACTGTTTTTT.